The table lists the clone carrying this T cell receptor beta chain with a count of one. The data originate from a study of blood T cell repertoires in COVID-19. Turning to the study itself: Both acute and convalescent COVID-19 samples were obtained from the United States, Italy and Spain.

Germline CDR1 reads LNHDA; CDR2 reads SQIVND (reference sequence). With V trimmed by 5 bases and J by 6 bases, 8 bases remained unmatched. There are 15 residues in the CDR3. The repertoire was sequenced with immunoSEQ multiplex PCR; TCRdb's copy has only in-frame clones and lacks some. Of 75,000 to 95,000 clones listed, 87% are singletons. The clonotype comes from a human donor in a cohort sampled during active COVID-19. The material sequenced was peripheral blood. The chain recombines TRBV19 with TRBJ1-5; 9 bases fit TRBD1. CDR3 protein: CASSRARTGVQPQHF. CDR3 nucleotide sequence: TGTGCCAGTAGTCGGGCGCGGACAGGGGTTCAGCCCCAGCATTTT.